The 4 T cell receptor beta chains reported below all come from one sample, sequenced in a study of blood T cell repertoires in COVID-19. Method: immunoSEQ multiplex PCR; TCRdb's copy keeps in-frame clones and lacks some. The repertoire holds 55,000 or so clones, with 80% to 90% as singletons. Sequenced material: peripheral blood. The receptors originated from a man aged 40-49 years with COVID-19, enrolled during active disease.

Only a few counts were recorded for this clone. The chain has TRBV7-9 and TRBJ1-1, with D maybe TRBD1 (6 bases). The CDR3 is 14 amino acids. Germline V gene lookup returns CDR1 SEHNR and CDR2 FQNEAQ (reference sequence). V lost 4 bases and J lost 7, with 16 bases in between. The CDR3 DNA follows: TGTGCCAGCAGCTCCCGGACAGTTTCGAATGAAGCTTTCTTT. This gives the protein CASSSRTVSNEAFF.

This sequence joins TRBV24-1 and TRBJ2-7; TRBD2 is a possible D gene (6 bases). Germline V gene sequence: CDR1 KGHDR, CDR2 SFDVKD. Trimming pared 8 bases from V and 0 bases from J, leaving 13 bases between. The CDR3 totals 14 residues. CDR3 in amino acids: CATTEGTYSYEQYF. CDR3 bases: TGTGCCACCACCGAAGGGACTTACTCCTACGAGCAGTACTTC.

This chain joins TRBV5-6 and TRBJ2-3; D gene unclear. The CDR3 has 13 residues. Deletions cut 1 base from V and 1 base from J, with 4 bases between. Germline V gene data show CDR1 as SGHDT and CDR2 as YYEEEE. CDR3 nucleotide sequence: TGTGCCAGCAGCTTGCGGGGCACAGATACGCAGTATTTT. It encodes CASSLRGTDTQYF.

This chain connects TRBV5-4 to TRBJ1-1, with D perhaps matching TRBD1 (6 bases). The V end was cut by 0 bases, the J end by 6 bases, with 12 bases between. Germline V gene data show CDR1 as SGHNT and CDR2 as YYREEE (reference sequence). The CDR3 is 14 amino acids. The CDR3: CASSLEQGSPEAFF. Here the CDR3 DNA reads TGTGCCAGCAGCTTGGAACAGGGTTCTCCTGAAGCTTTCTTT.